This T cell receptor (beta chain) was captured by sequencing in a study of OX40 agonist ivuxolimab in advanced cancers. General notes on the study: Ivuxolimab, which targeted the costimulatory receptor OX40 (CD134), was an agonistic, fully human IgG2 monoclonal antibody. Intravenous ivuxolimab was administered to patients every 2 weeks at six dose levels: 0.01, 0.1, 0.3, 1.5, 3 and 10 mg/kg. Among the roughly 50 dose-escalation patients, about 20 had hepatocellular carcinoma, 15 melanoma, 9 renal cell carcinoma and 9 head and neck cancer. A male proportion of nearly 85% and a mean age of approximately 58 years, ranging from roughly 23 to 79, were recorded for the dose-escalation cohort. Patients were allowed to have had prior anti-PD-1, anti-PD-L1 or anti-CTLA-4 therapy, and 30% to 40% of the dose-escalation patients had been treated with checkpoint inhibitors. Three dose-escalation patients achieved partial responses, one with hepatocellular carcinoma and two with cutaneous melanoma. The point of sequencing TCRbeta in the periphery was to test whether ivuxolimab changed TCR sequence diversity and drove clonal T-cell expansion. The monotherapy dose-escalation portion (N ≈ 52 patients) of the phase I ivuxolimab trial is reported in the paper. Broader findings and caveats from the paper: After ivuxolimab, CD8+ T cells had more expanded clones than CD4+ T cells on average. The antigen specificity of the peripheral T cells that underwent clonal expansion was not determined. In the 0.1-3.0 mg/kg groups, partial responders had among the lowest normalized peripheral clonal expansion, particularly in CD8+ T cells. At doses from 0.1 to 3.0 mg/kg, clonal expansion was seen in both CD4+ and CD8+ blood T cells between baseline and week 6. Low levels of normalized T-cell clonal expansion were also seen in some nonresponding patients.

Patients with autoimmune disease history or receiving systemic immunosuppression were excluded from the trial. Peripheral blood for TCR sequencing was collected from all dose cohorts at baseline, on cycle 4 day 1, and on cycle 7 day 1. Samples were obtained from an open-label, multicenter, first-in-human phase I dose-escalation trial of ivuxolimab. Adults with locally advanced or metastatic head and neck squamous cell, hepatocellular, melanoma or renal cell carcinoma were enrolled in the trial. Before TCR sequencing, CD4+ T cells and CD8+ T cells from peripheral blood were sorted into separate populations. For sequencing of the TCRbeta CDR3 region, genomic DNA was extracted from the sorted cells. The immunoSEQ Assay was used for sequencing of TCRbeta CDR3 regions. TCRdb re-hosts the immuneACCESS table, in-frame sequences only. Its copies lack some clones; in the studies checked, an unresolved V gene accounts for under half of them, and the cause for the rest is not known. Present in this sample are tens of thousands of clones, 80% to 90% of which were seen just once. About 4% of the sample belongs to the ten largest clones.

A remark on this clone: Its antigen remains unidentified. No base qualities exist here, and no much larger clone lies one base off it.

The germline V gene provides CDR1 SNHLY and CDR2 FYNNEI. Compared with germline, V lacks 4 bases and J lacks 5 bases; bases without a gene match: 7. The CDR3 contains 15 residues, cysteine and phenylalanine counted. CDR3 DNA is the only sequence kept; it has 45 bases, read in frame from the first base. Recombination linked TRBV2 to TRBJ2-5; 10 central nucleotides agree with TRBD1. This sequence was found in an adult with an advanced solid tumor such as melanoma, head and neck, liver or kidney cancer. The material sequenced was CD4+ or CD8+ T cells sorted from blood, taken in a trial of the OX40 agonist ivuxolimab. The DNA sequence follows: TGTGCCAGCAGTGGGGGACAGGGGATTTTCGAGACCCAGTACTTC. This is translated as CASSGGQGIFETQYF.